Described below is a single T cell receptor beta chain sequence and its context. Sequenced by immunoSEQ multiplex PCR; TCRdb stores in-frame clones only, minus some. Here the sample spans tens of thousands of clones, approximately 94% being singletons. This specimen belongs to a study of technical replicates of blood from several donors. Trimming took 4 bases from V and 2 from J; bases not matched to a gene: 0. Per germline, CDR1 SNHLY and CDR2 FYNNEI. This CDR3 region has 13 residues. The J gene is TRBJ2-7, the V gene TRBV2; TRBD1 agrees at 9 bases. The TCR was taken from a human donor in good health. Some clones in this sample may be carry-over from other donors' samples. Sequencing input: PBMCs. For the CDR3, the DNA is TGTGCCAGCAGTGGACAGGGGGCCTACGAGCAGTACTTC. It yields the protein CASSGQGAYEQYF.